This T cell receptor (beta chain) was sequenced for a study of blood T cells in healthy people across ages. Study-level points and caveats: It was the long-lived donors that had more naive CD4+ cells and higher diversity than aged donors. Diversity figures derived from one million T cells were judged to underestimate the true value. Roughly linearly, TCR beta diversity per million T cells fell as age increased.

Trimming removed 4 bases from V and 7 bases from J, with 7 bases in between. Germline-derived CDR1 and CDR2 are SGHTA and FQGTGA. The CDR3 has 11 residues. As for this clonotype: Its matching antigen is unknown.

A J-beta primer mix and a sample-barcoded 5' primer were used in a second PCR of about 7 to 12 cycles. TCRdb processed the 5' RACE reads anew with MiXCR; each CDR3 protein has one entry. The sample yields approximately 730,000 distinct CDR3 sequences, 40% to 45% seen once. The clonotype was recovered from a woman aged 55-69 years in good health. The sequenced sample consisted of blood. The rearrangement joins TRBV7-3 to TRBJ1-2, with D hard to call. The CDR3 region has the DNA TGTGCCAGCAGCTCCGGTTCTGGCTACACCTTC. Protein sequence: CASSSGSGYTF.